These 18 T cell receptor beta chains were all obtained from the same sample, sequenced in a study of T cell responses to AZD1222 COVID-19 vaccine. Method: immunoSEQ multiplex PCR; TCRdb's copy keeps in-frame clones and lacks some. The table includes 150,000 to 200,000 clones, about 90% detected once. Material: peripheral blood, obtained 28 days after the second AZD1222 dose. The receptor set was obtained from an adult who received the AZD1222 COVID-19 vaccine.

The rearrangement joins TRBV5-4 to TRBJ2-2, with TRBD2 identical over 8 bases. CDR1 and CDR2 (germline): SGHNT, YYREEE (reference sequence). The junction had 14 bases not matched to a gene; V was cut back by 10 bases and J by 6 bases. This CDR3 is 15 amino acids long. This chain's CDR3 is CAFSGVGSRSGELFF. CDR3 sequence (DNA): TGTGCCTTTAGCGGGGTTGGGTCCCGGTCCGGGGAGCTGTTTTTT.

The chain has TRBV28 and TRBJ2-1; 7 nucleotides line up with TRBD2. Unmatched junction bases numbered 8, after V lost 8 bases and J lost 1 base. The CDR3 length is 15 residues. Germline V gene data show CDR1 as MDHEN and CDR2 as SYDVKM. DNA of the CDR3: TGTGCCAGCTCGAAGGGCGGGAGTTCCTACAATGAGCAGTTCTTC. It translates to CASSKGGSSYNEQFF.

The J gene is TRBJ2-5, the V gene TRBV10-1; 7 nucleotides agree with TRBD1. The CDR3 covers 15 residues. Losses at the gene ends were 0 bases for V and 3 bases for J; bases not matched to a gene: 4. Germline lookup yields CDR1 WNHNN and CDR2 SYGVQD (reference sequence). The CDR3 region has the DNA TGCGCCAGCAGTGAGTCCCGGGGACAGAAAGAGACCCAGTACTTC. Protein: CASSESRGQKETQYF.

The gene calls are TRBV30 and TRBJ1-5, with 8 bases matching TRBD1. Germline V gives CDR1 GTSNPN, CDR2 SVGIG (reference sequence). CDR3 length: 16 residues. The V and J ends lost 0 bases and 1 base, in that order; junction bases with no gene match: 5. The CDR3 region is CAWSVPRGLSNQPQHF. DNA of the CDR3: TGTGCCTGGAGTGTACCCAGGGGGCTAAGCAATCAGCCCCAGCATTTT.

This chain joins TRBV6-5 and TRBJ1-5; D remains ambiguous. The CDR3 length is 15 residues. V was clipped by 6 bases and J by 2 bases, with 14 bases between them. The germline V gene encodes CDR1 MNHEY and CDR2 SVGAGI. The CDR3 loop reads CASSPARGGNQPQHF. The CDR3 DNA reads TGTGCCAGCAGCCCCGCCCGTGGGGGCAATCAGCCCCAGCATTTT.

The V gene is TRBV6-5, the J gene TRBJ1-2; tentatively, D is TRBD1 (5 bases). This CDR3 spans 12 amino acids. The germline V gene encodes CDR1 MNHEY and CDR2 SVGAGI. Trimming stripped 10 bases from V and 4 bases from J, with 13 bases between. In DNA form, the CDR3 reads TGTGCCACCCATTTAAGGGGCTATGGCTACACCTTC. Protein product: CATHLRGYGYTF.

The CDR3 loop reads CASGVPGQGEKLFF. The CDR3 nucleotides read TGTGCCAGCGGAGTTCCGGGACAGGGTGAAAAACTGTTTTTT. This chain links TRBV25-1 with TRBJ1-4; 9 bases match TRBD1. After removal of 8 bases from V and 7 bases from J, the junction contained 8 bases not matched to a gene. This CDR3 contains 14 residues. Germline V gene sequence: CDR1 MGHDK, CDR2 SYGVNS. The variable domain in full, with the rest retrieved from reference TRBV25-1 and TRBJ1-4, is EADIYQTPRYLVIGTGKKITLECSQTMGHDKMYWYQQDPGMELHLIHYSYGVNSTEKGDLSSESTVSRIRTEHFPLTLESARPSHTSQYLCASGVPGQGEKLFFGSGTQLSVL.

The rearrangement uses TRBV2 and TRBJ1-2; no clear D gene. The germline V gene has CDR1 SNHLY and CDR2 FYNNEI. Trimming shortened V by 8 bases and J by 6 bases, and 13 bases separated the two germline ends. The CDR3 totals 12 residues. The CDR3 sequence is CASSPGKDGYTF. The DNA of the CDR3 is TGTGCCAGCTCCCCGGGGAAGGATGGCTACACCTTC.

The rearrangement joins TRBV5-4 to TRBJ1-1, with D hard to call. This CDR3 region has 12 residues. Trimming left V 2 bases short and J 6 bases short, with 8 bases between. The germline gives CDR1 SGHNT, CDR2 YYREEE (reference sequence). The CDR3 nucleotides are TGTGCCAGCAGCTTCAAACTGGCTGAAGCTTTCTTT. The encoded protein is CASSFKLAEAFF.

The gene calls are TRBV19 and TRBJ1-2; maybe TRBD1 (6 bases). CDR1 is LNHDA and CDR2 is SQIVND in the germline V gene (reference sequence). This CDR3 is built from 15 residues. V lost 5 bases to trimming and J lost 2 bases, with 15 bases between them. The CDR3 sequence is CASSRSTGVNYGYTF. CDR3 in DNA: TGTGCCAGTAGTCGTTCGACAGGCGTGAACTATGGCTACACCTTC.

The CDR3 protein is CASTKDAYNEQFF. CDR3 DNA: TGTGCCAGCACCAAGGACGCCTACAATGAGCAGTTCTTC. The chain couples TRBV6-5 to TRBJ2-1; D remains unclear. Trimming left V 7 bases short and J 2 bases short, with 9 bases between. Germline loops: CDR1 MNHEY, CDR2 SVGAGI. The CDR3 extends over 13 amino acids.

The gene calls are TRBV28 and TRBJ2-3, with 8 bases aligning to TRBD2. CDR1 is MDHEN and CDR2 is SYDVKM in the germline V gene. This CDR3 contains 16 residues. V was pared by 5 bases and J by 4 bases, with 11 bases of the junction left unmatched. The CDR3 loop reads CASSLGGAPRADTQYF. Written as DNA, the CDR3 is TGTGCCAGCAGTCTCGGGGGGGCCCCACGAGCAGATACGCAGTATTTT.

This chain uses TRBV27 with TRBJ1-1; 7 nucleotides line up with TRBD1. With 5 bases clipped from V and 3 bases from J, the junction kept 9 bases outside the gene matches. This CDR3 has 15 amino acids. The germline CDR1 and CDR2 sequences are MNHEY and SMNVEV (reference sequence). The chain's CDR3 is CASSTLTGVDTEAFF. Written as DNA, the CDR3 is TGTGCCAGCAGTACACTAACAGGGGTCGACACTGAAGCTTTCTTT.

The chain is built from TRBV18 and TRBJ2-7; maybe TRBD1 (6 bases). Germline CDR1 KGHSH, CDR2 LQKENI. This CDR3 region has 15 residues. Between the trimmed V and J ends, which lost 0 bases and 5 bases, there was a span of 14 bases. The CDR3 nucleotides are TGTGCCAGCTCACCACCGAAAGGACAGACCCACGAGCAGTACTTC. Translated, it gives CASSPPKGQTHEQYF.

The chain combines TRBV6-4 with TRBJ1-2, with D unclear. The CDR3 sequence is 14 residues long. Looked up from germline, CDR1 is MRHNA and CDR2 is SNTAGT. V was shortened by 3 bases and J by 2 bases, with 10 bases between the two germline ends. The CDR3 nucleotides read TGTGCCAGCAGTGAAGGGTACGGGAACTATGGCTACACCTTC. Its protein is CASSEGYGNYGYTF.

The V and J genes are TRBV25-1 and TRBJ2-2; 8 bases fit TRBD2. Germline V gene lookup returns CDR1 MGHDK and CDR2 SYGVNS. CDR3 length: 15 residues. The V segment lost 2 bases and the J segment 3 bases; nucleotides outside the gene matches: 2. This CDR3 is CASSEGREDTGELFF. The DNA for the CDR3 is TGTGCCAGCAGTGAAGGGCGGGAGGACACCGGGGAGCTGTTTTTT.

The V call is TRBV6-6, the J call TRBJ2-7, with 8 bases fitting TRBD1. CDR3 length: 14 amino acids. Germline CDR1 and CDR2: MNHNY and SVGAGI (reference sequence). The J segment lost 8 bases and the V segment lost 8 bases, leaving 14 bases of the junction unmatched. Here the CDR3 reads CASHPGQDIPKQYF. For the CDR3, the DNA is TGTGCCAGCCATCCGGGACAGGATATTCCCAAGCAGTACTTC.

For the CDR3, the DNA is TGTGCCAGTATTCTTGCAGGGGGCCTCAACTATGGCTACACCTTC. Encoded protein: CASILAGGLNYGYTF. The V and J genes are TRBV19 and TRBJ1-2; 8 nucleotides line up with TRBD1. V gave up 7 bases and J gave up 2 bases; unmatched junction bases: 9. CDR1 LNHDA and CDR2 SQIVND come from the germline V gene (reference sequence). The CDR3 has 15 residues.